These 21 T cell receptor beta chains were all obtained from the same sample, sequenced in a study of shared clonotypes between healthy human individuals (dated by TCRdb to the early 2020s). Library construction relied on the immunoSEQ multiplex PCR assay. The table comes from immuneACCESS by way of TCRdb, which keeps in-frame sequences with V and J called. Part of the clones is missing from these tables; in studies checked, under half for an unresolved V gene and the rest for unknown reasons. This sample is represented by some 300,000 clones; 73% of them were singletons. Clones ranked in the top ten supply over 9.5% of the sample. What was sequenced was memory CD4+ T cells sorted from blood. The intended sense of this specimen's cell subset or site label: CD45RA-negative fraction. The receptor set was obtained from a man aged 25-40 years in good health.

This clone was found once. The gene calls are TRBV18 and TRBJ2-7, with TRBD2 matching over 10 bases. The J segment lost 5 bases and the V segment lost 3 bases, leaving 7 bases of the junction unmatched. This CDR3 has 15 residues. CDR1 KGHSH and CDR2 LQKENI come from the germline V gene. CDR3: CASSPVGTSVNEQYF. CDR3 nucleotide sequence: TGTGCCAGCTCACCCGTCGGGACTAGCGTAAACGAGCAGTACTTC. The full variable domain, its missing parts supplied by reference TRBV18 and TRBJ2-7, is NAGVMQNPRHLVRRRGQEARLRCSPMKGHSHVYWYRQLPEEGLKFMVYLQKENIIDESGMPKERFSAEFPKEGPSILRIQQVVRGDSAAYFCASSPVGTSVNEQYFGPGTRLTVT.

The chain carries TRBV11-1 and TRBJ2-7; D tentatively reads TRBD1 or TRBD2 (5 bases each). V was shortened by 6 bases and J by 2 bases, with 26 bases between the two germline ends. Germline CDR1 reads SGHAT; CDR2 reads FQDESV (reference sequence). The CDR3 is 18 amino acids. In nucleotides, the CDR3 is TGTGCCAGCAGTCCACTCGCCCGGGGACGCGGGTCCACCTACGAGCAGTACTTC. Translating gives CASSPLARGRGSTYEQYF.

The table lists this clone with a count of one. The rearrangement links TRBV7-2 to TRBJ2-1; tentative D call: TRBD2 (6 bases). The germline V and J ends were trimmed by 6 bases and 4 bases, with 13 bases remaining between them. There are 14 residues in the CDR3. CDR1 SGHTA and CDR2 FQGNSA come from the germline V gene. This CDR3 is CASRRDSKYNEQFF. CDR3 sequence (DNA): TGTGCCAGCAGACGGGACTCCAAGTACAATGAGCAGTTCTTC. The whole variable domain, remainder taken from reference TRBV7-2 and TRBJ2-1, is GAGVSQSPSNKVTEKGKDVELRCDPISGHTALYWYRQSLGQGLEFLIYFQGNSAPDKSGLPSDRFSAERTGGSVSTLTIQRTQQEDSAVYLCASRRDSKYNEQFFGPGTRLTVL.

The chain combines TRBV6-1 with TRBJ1-5; no clear D gene. V was pared by 0 bases and J by 2 bases, with 8 bases between. The CDR3 has 15 amino acids. In germline, CDR1 is MNHNS, CDR2 SASEGT. In nucleotides, the CDR3 is TGTGCCAGCAGTGAAGCGCACATAGGCAATCAGCCCCAGCATTTT. Its protein is CASSEAHIGNQPQHF.

This clone came up once. This chain joins TRBV9 and TRBJ1-1; D gene ambiguous. V shed 0 bases and J shed 4 bases, with 13 bases lying between them. The CDR3 covers 15 residues. CDR1 SGDLS and CDR2 YYNGEE come from the germline V gene. The CDR3 coding sequence is TGTGCCAGCAGCGTAGGAATGGGGTCGGTCACTGAAGCTTTCTTT. This translates into CASSVGMGSVTEAFF.

The rearrangement uses TRBV10-3 and TRBJ2-3, with D tentatively TRBD1 or TRBD2 (5 bases each). Germline V gene sequence: CDR1 ENHRY, CDR2 SYGVKD. This CDR3 comprises 15 residues. The germline V and J ends were trimmed by 10 bases and 3 bases, with 20 bases remaining between them. CDR3 nucleotide sequence: TGTGCCACCATCAGCAGCCAGGGCGGGACAGATACGCAGTATTTT. This codes for CATISSQGGTDTQYF.

This clone has just one count. The chain couples TRBV5-1 to TRBJ2-5; perhaps TRBD2 as D (7 bases). V was cut by 3 bases and J by 7 bases, with 16 bases left in between. The CDR3 extends over 14 amino acids. The germline V gene encodes CDR1 SGHRS and CDR2 YFSETQ. The DNA of the CDR3 is TGCGCCAGCAGCTCCAAAAACAGGGAGGGGACCCAGTACTTC. Amino acids: CASSSKNREGTQYF.

This clone has a count of ten or more. The chain links TRBV27 to TRBJ2-2; a possible D gene is TRBD1 (5 bases). This CDR3 has 15 amino acids. V was pared by 3 bases and J by 5 bases, with 13 bases between. CDR1 and CDR2 (germline): MNHEY, SMNVEV (reference sequence). CDR3 DNA: TGTGCCAGCAGTTTTGACATCCGGACAACCGGGGAGCTGTTTTTT. It specifies CASSFDIRTTGELFF.

CDR3 region: CASRRTGGTDTQYF. In DNA, the CDR3 is TGTGCCAGCAGGAGGACAGGGGGCACAGATACGCAGTATTTT. The chain employs TRBV6-1 and TRBJ2-3; TRBD1 matches 9 bases. With 6 bases clipped from V and 1 base from J, the junction kept 2 bases outside the gene matches. Germline values: CDR1 MNHNS, CDR2 SASEGT. The CDR3 has 14 residues.

V is TRBV5-6 and J is TRBJ1-1; D ambiguous. The CDR3 runs 14 residues. In germline, CDR1 is SGHDT, CDR2 YYEEEE. Trimming removed 0 bases at V and 3 bases at J, with 9 bases between. In DNA, the CDR3 is TGTGCCAGCAGCTTGGAACAGTACTACACTGAAGCTTTCTTT. The encoded protein is CASSLEQYYTEAFF.

For the CDR3, the DNA is TGTGCCAGTCAGCCAAGTGGGGCCGGGGAGCTGTTTTTT. Translating it yields CASQPSGAGELFF. The genes are TRBV11-2 and TRBJ2-2; D not resolved. Deletions cut 9 bases from V and 6 bases from J, with 14 bases between. Germline V gene lookup returns CDR1 SGHAT and CDR2 FQNNGV. The CDR3 runs to 13 residues.

V gene TRBV29-1 combines with J gene TRBJ2-7; 8 bases are a match to TRBD1. This CDR3 has 11 amino acids. V shed 4 bases and J 9 bases; nucleotides not matched to a gene: 5. Germline V gene sequence: CDR1 SQVTM, CDR2 ANQGSEA. This chain's CDR3 is CSVGRDRRQYF. The DNA for the CDR3 is TGCAGCGTTGGACGGGACAGGCGGCAGTACTTC.

The chain recombines TRBV7-6 with TRBJ2-5; D not resolved. Trimming cost V 7 bases and J 1 base, with 10 bases left between them. The V gene's germline CDR1 is SGHVS and CDR2 FNYEAQ. This CDR3 is built from 13 residues. In DNA form, the CDR3 reads TGTGCCAGCACTCCCACAAGCCAAGAGACCCAGTACTTC. Amino acid sequence: CASTPTSQETQYF.

CDR3 region: CASSIGREVRGYTF. DNA of the CDR3: TGTGCCAGTAGTATAGGCAGGGAAGTGCGTGGCTACACCTTC. The chain links TRBV19 to TRBJ1-2; D possibly corresponds to TRBD1 (5 bases). The CDR3 totals 14 residues. Germline loops: CDR1 LNHDA, CDR2 SQIVND (reference sequence). Trimming pared 1 base from V and 7 bases from J, leaving 13 bases between.

In the case of this clone: A far more abundant clone sits one base away, making this likely a read error. The gene calls are TRBV7-6 and TRBJ2-7, with D possibly TRBD2 on 6 matching bases. Per germline, CDR1 SGHVS and CDR2 FNYEAQ. The CDR3 contains 14 residues. The CDR3 region has the DNA TGTGCCAGCAGCTTAAGCGGGCGGACCTACGAGCAGCACTTC. Encoded protein: CASSLSGRTYEQHF.

The gene calls are TRBV7-2 and TRBJ1-5; TRBD1 might be the D (5 bases). CDR1 and CDR2 from the germline V gene are SGHTA and FQGNSA. V lost 5 bases and J 2 bases, leaving 13 bases between the germline ends. The CDR3 spans 15 residues. CDR3 nucleotide sequence: TGTGCCAGCAGCGCACCGGGACTGCGCAATCAGCCCCAGCATTTT. It translates to CASSAPGLRNQPQHF. The entire variable domain, with the rest obtained from reference TRBV7-2 and TRBJ1-5, is as follows: GAGVSQSPSNKVTEKGKDVELRCDPISGHTALYWYRQSLGQGLEFLIYFQGNSAPDKSGLPSDRFSAERTGGSVSTLTIQRTQQEDSAVYLCASSAPGLRNQPQHFGDGTRLSIL.

The J gene is TRBJ2-7, the V gene TRBV28; 11 bases are shared with TRBD2. CDR3 length equals 16 residues. The V segment lost 2 bases and the J segment 2 bases; nucleotides outside the gene matches: 5. Germline V gene data show CDR1 as MDHEN and CDR2 as SYDVKM. The CDR3 region is CASSLRLAGGPYEQYF. Written as DNA, the CDR3 is TGTGCCAGCAGTTTACGGCTAGCGGGAGGCCCCTACGAGCAGTACTTC.

The gene calls are TRBV11-2 and TRBJ2-3; D is perhaps TRBD2 (6 bases). The CDR3 has 16 amino acids. The V and J ends lost 5 bases and 0 bases respectively, with 15 bases between them. CDR1 and CDR2 (germline): SGHAT, FQNNGV. Written as DNA, the CDR3 is TGTGCCAGCAGCCCCCGACTAGATACTAGCACAGATACGCAGTATTTT. Translated, it gives CASSPRLDTSTDTQYF. The full variable domain, rest sourced from reference TRBV11-2 and TRBJ2-3, is EAGVAQSPRYKIIEKRQSVAFWCNPISGHATLYWYQQILGQGPKLLIQFQNNGVVDDSQLPKDRFSAERLKGVDSTLKIQPAKLEDSAVYLCASSPRLDTSTDTQYFGPGTRLTVL.

This chain connects TRBV6-6 to TRBJ1-4; a weak D match, TRBD1 (5 bases). V was pared by 6 bases and J by 1 base, with 9 bases between. This CDR3 is 14 amino acids long. In germline, CDR1 is MNHNY, CDR2 SVGAGI (reference sequence). CDR3 region: CASRWDGTNEKLFF. The CDR3 DNA follows: TGTGCCAGCAGATGGGACGGAACTAATGAAAAACTGTTTTTT.

This clone was seen more than once but under ten times. This rearrangement joins TRBV7-3 to TRBJ2-1; 14 nucleotides agree with TRBD2. The CDR3 consists of 18 residues. CDR1 is SGHTA and CDR2 is FQGTGA in the germline V gene. J lost 4 bases, V lost 6 bases, and 11 bases had no gene match. The CDR3 DNA sequence: TGTGCCAGCAGGACTGAGGGACTAGCGGGGGACCCTTACAATGAGCAGTTCTTC. Its protein is CASRTEGLAGDPYNEQFF. The whole variable domain, remainder taken from reference TRBV7-3 and TRBJ2-1, is GAGVSQTPSNKVTEKGKYVELRCDPISGHTALYWYRQSLGQGPEFLIYFQGTGAADDSGLPNDRFFAVRPEGSVSTLKIQRTERGDSAVYLCASRTEGLAGDPYNEQFFGPGTRLTVL.

The genes are TRBV5-1 and TRBJ2-3, with TRBD2 matching 7 bases. Germline loops: CDR1 SGHRS, CDR2 YFSETQ. Germline trimming cut 4 bases from V and 1 base from J; bases unmatched to any gene: 18. The CDR3 has 19 residues. CDR3 loop: CASSRTWEGGMWGTDTQYF. DNA for the CDR3: TGCGCCAGCAGCAGAACCTGGGAGGGCGGGATGTGGGGCACAGATACGCAGTATTTT.